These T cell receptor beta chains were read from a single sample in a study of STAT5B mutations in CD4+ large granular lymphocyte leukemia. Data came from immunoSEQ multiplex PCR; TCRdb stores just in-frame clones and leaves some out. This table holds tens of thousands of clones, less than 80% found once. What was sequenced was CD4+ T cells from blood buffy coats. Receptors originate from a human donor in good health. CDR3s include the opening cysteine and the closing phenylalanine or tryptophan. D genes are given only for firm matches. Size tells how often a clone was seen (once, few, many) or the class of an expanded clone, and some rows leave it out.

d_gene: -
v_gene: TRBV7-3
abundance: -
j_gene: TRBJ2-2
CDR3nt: TGTGCCAGCAGCCAACCAGGGGATAGGAACACCGGGGAGCTGTTTTTT
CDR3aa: CASSQPGDRNTGELFF

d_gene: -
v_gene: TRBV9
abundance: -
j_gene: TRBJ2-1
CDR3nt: TGTGCCAGCAGCGTGGGCGGGGCCTCCTACAATGAGCAGTTCTTC
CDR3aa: CASSVGGASYNEQFF

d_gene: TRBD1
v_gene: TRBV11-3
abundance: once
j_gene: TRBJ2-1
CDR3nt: TGTGCCAGCAGGCACAGGGGGCTATACAATGAGCAGTTCTTC
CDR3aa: CASRHRGLYNEQFF

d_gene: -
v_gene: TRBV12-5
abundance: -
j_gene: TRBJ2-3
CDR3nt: TGTGCTAGTGGTTTGCAGGCCACCGGACACGTTGGTGGGCAGTATTTT
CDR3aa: CASGLQATGHVGGQYF

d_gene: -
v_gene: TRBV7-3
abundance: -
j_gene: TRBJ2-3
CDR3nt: TGTGCCAGCAGCTTAACCCAGGGAATCACAGATACGCAGTATTTT
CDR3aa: CASSLTQGITDTQYF

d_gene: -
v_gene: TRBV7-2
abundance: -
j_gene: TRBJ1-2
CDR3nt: TGTGCCAGCAGCTTAGGGAGCAGGGCGGGCGGCTACACCTTC
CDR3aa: CASSLGSRAGGYTF

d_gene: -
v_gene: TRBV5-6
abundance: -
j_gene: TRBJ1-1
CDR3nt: TGTGCCAGCAGCTTGGGACACGGGGACACTGAAGCTTTCTTT
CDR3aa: CASSLGHGDTEAFF

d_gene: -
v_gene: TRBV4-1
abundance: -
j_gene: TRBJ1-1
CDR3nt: TGCGCCAGCAGCCAAGCTTCGACGGGTTCGTTTTTCACTGAAGCTTTCTTT
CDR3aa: CASSQASTGSFFTEAFF

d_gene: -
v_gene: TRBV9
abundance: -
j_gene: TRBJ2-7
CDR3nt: TGTGCCAGCAGCACAATCCGGGACACAGGCGAGCAGTACTTC
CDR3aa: CASSTIRDTGEQYF

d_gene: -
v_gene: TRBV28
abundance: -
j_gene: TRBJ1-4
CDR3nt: TGTGCCAGCAGTTTTTGTAGGGGCCCGCTACCTGAGGCAACTAATGAAAAACTGTTTTTT
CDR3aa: CASSFCRGPLPEATNEKLFF

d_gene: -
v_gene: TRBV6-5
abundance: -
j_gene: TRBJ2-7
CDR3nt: TGTGCCAGCAGCCCAGGGAACTACGAGCAGTACTTC
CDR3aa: CASSPGNYEQYF

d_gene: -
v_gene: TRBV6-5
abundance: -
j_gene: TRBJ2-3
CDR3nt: TGTGCCAGCAGTTACTCGGGGACGGCCACAGATACGCAGTATTTT
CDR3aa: CASSYSGTATDTQYF

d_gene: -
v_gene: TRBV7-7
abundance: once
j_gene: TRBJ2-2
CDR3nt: TGTGCCAGCAGCCCCTCCCGTCAGGGAATCACCGGGGAGCTGTTTTTT
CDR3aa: CASSPSRQGITGELFF

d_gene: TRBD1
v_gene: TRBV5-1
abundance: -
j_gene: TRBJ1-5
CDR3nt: TGCGCCAGCAGCCCAGGACAGGGGAGCCAGCCCCAGCATTTT
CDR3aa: CASSPGQGSQPQHF

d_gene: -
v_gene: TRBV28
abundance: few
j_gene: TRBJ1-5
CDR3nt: TGTGCCAGCAGCCCCTGGATTCGGAGTGGCAATCAGCCCCAGCATTTT
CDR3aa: CASSPWIRSGNQPQHF

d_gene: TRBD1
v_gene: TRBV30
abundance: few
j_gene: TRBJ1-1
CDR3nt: TGTGCCTGGAGTAGACAGGGTCGGGACACTGAAGCTTTCTTT
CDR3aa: CAWSRQGRDTEAFF

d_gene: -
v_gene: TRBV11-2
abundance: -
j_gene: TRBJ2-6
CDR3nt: TGTGCCAGCAGTTATAGGGTTGGGGCCAACGTCCTGACTTTC
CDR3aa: CASSYRVGANVLTF

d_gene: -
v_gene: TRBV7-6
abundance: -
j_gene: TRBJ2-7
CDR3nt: TGTGCCAGCAGCTTACCTTCGAGGGGGACCGCCTTCCTTTTCTACGAGCAGTACTTC
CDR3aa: CASSLPSRGTAFLFYEQYF

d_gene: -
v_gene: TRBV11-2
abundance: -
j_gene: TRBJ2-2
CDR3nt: TGTGCCAGCAGCACCTCAGAGCTGAACACCGGGGAGCTGTTTTTT
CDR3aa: CASSTSELNTGELFF

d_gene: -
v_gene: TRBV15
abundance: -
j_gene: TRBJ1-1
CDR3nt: TGTGCCACCAGCCCCACGGACGGGGACACTGAAGCTTTCTTT
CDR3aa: CATSPTDGDTEAFF

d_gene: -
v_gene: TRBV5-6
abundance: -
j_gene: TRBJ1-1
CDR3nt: TGTGCCAGCAGCCGGGGGGGCCCTGAAGCTTTCTTT
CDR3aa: CASSRGGPEAFF

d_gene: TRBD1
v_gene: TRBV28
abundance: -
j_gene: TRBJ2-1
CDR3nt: TGTGCCAGCCAGACAGGGGTCGGTGAGCAGTTCTTC
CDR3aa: CASQTGVGEQFF

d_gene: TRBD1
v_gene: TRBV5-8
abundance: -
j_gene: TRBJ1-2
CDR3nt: TGTGCCAGCAGCCCCGGACAGGGGGACTATGGCTACACCTTC
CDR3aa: CASSPGQGDYGYTF

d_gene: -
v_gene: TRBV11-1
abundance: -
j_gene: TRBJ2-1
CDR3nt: TGTGCCAGCAGCTATTCTAGACCGATCTACAATGAGCAGTTCTTC
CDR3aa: CASSYSRPIYNEQFF

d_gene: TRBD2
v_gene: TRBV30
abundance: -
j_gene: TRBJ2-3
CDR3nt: TGTGCCTGGAGGCCTAGCGGACCCACAGATACGCAGTATTTT
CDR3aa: CAWRPSGPTDTQYF

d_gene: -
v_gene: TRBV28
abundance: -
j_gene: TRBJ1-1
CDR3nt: TGTGCCAGCAGTTTATATGGGGGGAACACTGAAGCTTTCTTT
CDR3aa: CASSLYGGNTEAFF

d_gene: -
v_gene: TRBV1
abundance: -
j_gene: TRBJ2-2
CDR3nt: TGCACCATCTGTGATGGGGCGGACACCGGGGAGCTGTTTTTT
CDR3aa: CTICDGADTGELFF

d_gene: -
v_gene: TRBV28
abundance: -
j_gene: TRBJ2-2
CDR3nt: TGTGCCAGCAGTTCCCCGATATACCTTCCGAACACCGGGGAGCTGTTTTTT
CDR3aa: CASSSPIYLPNTGELFF

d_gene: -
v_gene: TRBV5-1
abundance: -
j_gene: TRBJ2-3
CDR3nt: TGCGCCAGCAGGGTGGAGGGGGGCACAGATACGCAGTATTTT
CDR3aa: CASRVEGGTDTQYF

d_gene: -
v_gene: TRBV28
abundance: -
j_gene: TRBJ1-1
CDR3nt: TGTGCCAGCAGTTTATGGGGAGGGAGGGACACTGAAGCTTTCTTT
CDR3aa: CASSLWGGRDTEAFF

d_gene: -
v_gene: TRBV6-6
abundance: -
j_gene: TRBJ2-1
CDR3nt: TGTGCCAGCAGTTTGGACAAGCAAGAGCAGTTCTTC
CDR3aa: CASSLDKQEQFF

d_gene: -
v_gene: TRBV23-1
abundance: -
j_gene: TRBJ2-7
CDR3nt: TGCGCCAGCAGTCAACCTCCTCAGTCCTCACACGAGCAGTACTTC
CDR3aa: CASSQPPQSSHEQYF

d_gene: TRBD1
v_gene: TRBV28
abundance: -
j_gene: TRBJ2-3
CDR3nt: TGTGCCAGCAGTGGCCTAGGGACAGGGAATACGGATACGCAGTATTTT
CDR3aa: CASSGLGTGNTDTQYF